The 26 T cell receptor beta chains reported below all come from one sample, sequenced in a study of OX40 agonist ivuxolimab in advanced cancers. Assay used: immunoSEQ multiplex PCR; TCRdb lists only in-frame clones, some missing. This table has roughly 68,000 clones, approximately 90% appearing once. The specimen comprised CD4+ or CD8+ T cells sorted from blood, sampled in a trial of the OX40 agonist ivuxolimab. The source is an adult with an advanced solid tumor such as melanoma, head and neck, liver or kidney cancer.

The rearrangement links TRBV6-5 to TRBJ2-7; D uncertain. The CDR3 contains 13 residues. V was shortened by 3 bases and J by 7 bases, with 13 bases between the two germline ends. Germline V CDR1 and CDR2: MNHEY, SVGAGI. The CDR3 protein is CASSYTPLGEQYF. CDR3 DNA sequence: TGTGCCAGCAGTTATACCCCGCTAGGAGAGCAGTACTTC.

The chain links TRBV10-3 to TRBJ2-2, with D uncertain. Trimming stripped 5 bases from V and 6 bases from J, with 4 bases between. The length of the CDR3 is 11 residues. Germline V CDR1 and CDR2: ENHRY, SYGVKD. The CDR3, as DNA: TGTGCCATCAGTCCAGCCGGGGAGCTGTTTTTT. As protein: CAISPAGELFF.

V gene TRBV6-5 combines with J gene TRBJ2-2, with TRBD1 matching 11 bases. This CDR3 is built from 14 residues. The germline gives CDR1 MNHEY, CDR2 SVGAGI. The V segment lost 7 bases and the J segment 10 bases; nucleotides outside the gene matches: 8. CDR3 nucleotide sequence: TGTGCCAGCAAGGGACAGGGGGTTGACGAGGAGCTGTTTTTT. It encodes CASKGQGVDEELFF.

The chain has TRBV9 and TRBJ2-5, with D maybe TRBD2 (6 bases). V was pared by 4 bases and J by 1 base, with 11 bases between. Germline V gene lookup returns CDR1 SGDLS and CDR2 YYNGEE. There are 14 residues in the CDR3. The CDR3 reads CASSPRLGQETQYF. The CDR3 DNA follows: TGTGCCAGCAGCCCACGACTAGGCCAAGAGACCCAGTACTTC.

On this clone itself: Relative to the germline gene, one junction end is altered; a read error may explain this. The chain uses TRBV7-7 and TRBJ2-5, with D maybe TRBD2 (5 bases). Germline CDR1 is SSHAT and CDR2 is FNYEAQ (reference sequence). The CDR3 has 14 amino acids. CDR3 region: CASSPTSGQETQYF. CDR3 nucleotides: TGTGCTAGCAGCCCCACCTCGGGGCAAGAGACCCAGTACTTC.

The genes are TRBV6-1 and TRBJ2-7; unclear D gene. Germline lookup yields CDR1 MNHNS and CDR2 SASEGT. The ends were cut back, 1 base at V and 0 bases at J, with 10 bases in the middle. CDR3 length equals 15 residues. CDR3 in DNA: TGTGCCAGCAGTGAAGGGTCGGCAGTCTCCTACGAGCAGTACTTC. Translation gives CASSEGSAVSYEQYF.

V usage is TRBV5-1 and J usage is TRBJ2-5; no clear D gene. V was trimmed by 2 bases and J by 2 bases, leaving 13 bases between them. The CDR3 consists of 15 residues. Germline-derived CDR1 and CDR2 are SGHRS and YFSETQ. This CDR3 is CASSLSPTPQETQYF. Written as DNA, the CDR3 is TGCGCCAGCAGCTTAAGCCCTACCCCGCAAGAGACCCAGTACTTC.

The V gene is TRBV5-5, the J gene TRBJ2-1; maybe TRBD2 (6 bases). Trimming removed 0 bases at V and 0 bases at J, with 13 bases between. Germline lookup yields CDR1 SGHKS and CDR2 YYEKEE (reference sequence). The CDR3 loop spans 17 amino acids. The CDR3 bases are TGTGCCAGCAGCTTGGTGGAGGTCGGGGGCTCCTACAATGAGCAGTTCTTC. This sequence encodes CASSLVEVGGSYNEQFF.

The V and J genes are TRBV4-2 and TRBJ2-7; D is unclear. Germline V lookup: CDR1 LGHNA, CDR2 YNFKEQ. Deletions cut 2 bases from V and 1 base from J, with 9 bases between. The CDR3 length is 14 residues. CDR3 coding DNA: TGTGCCAGCAGCCAATACGTGGGGTCCTACGAGCAGTACTTC. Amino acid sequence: CASSQYVGSYEQYF.

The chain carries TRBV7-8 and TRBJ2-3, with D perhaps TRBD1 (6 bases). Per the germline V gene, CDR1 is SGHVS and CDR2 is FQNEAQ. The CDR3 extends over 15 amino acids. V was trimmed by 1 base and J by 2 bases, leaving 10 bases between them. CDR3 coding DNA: TGTGCCAGCAGCTTAGGTCACAGGGACACAGATACGCAGTATTTT. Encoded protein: CASSLGHRDTDTQYF.

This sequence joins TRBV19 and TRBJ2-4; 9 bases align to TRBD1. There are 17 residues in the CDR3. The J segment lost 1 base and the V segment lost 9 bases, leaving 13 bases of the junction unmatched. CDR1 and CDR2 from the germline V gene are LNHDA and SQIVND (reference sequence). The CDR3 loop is CASRRQTGGFAKNIQYF. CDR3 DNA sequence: TGTGCCAGCCGCCGACAAACAGGGGGCTTTGCCAAAAACATTCAGTACTTC.

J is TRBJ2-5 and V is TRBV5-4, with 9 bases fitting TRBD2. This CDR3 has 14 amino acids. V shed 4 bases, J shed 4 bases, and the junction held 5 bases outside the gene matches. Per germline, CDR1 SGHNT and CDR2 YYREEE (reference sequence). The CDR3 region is CASSLGTSLETQYF. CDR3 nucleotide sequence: TGTGCCAGCAGCCTTGGGACTAGCTTAGAGACCCAGTACTTC.

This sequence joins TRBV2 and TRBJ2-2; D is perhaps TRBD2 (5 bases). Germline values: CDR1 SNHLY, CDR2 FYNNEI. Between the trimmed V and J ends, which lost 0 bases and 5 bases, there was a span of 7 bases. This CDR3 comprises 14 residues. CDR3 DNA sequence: TGTGCCAGCAGTGAAGCTCGGGGAACCGGGGAGCTGTTTTTT. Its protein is CASSEARGTGELFF.

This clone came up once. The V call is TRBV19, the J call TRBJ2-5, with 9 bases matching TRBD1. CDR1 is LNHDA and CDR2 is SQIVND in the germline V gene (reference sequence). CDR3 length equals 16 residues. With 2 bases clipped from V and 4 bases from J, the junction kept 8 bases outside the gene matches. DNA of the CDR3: TGTGCCAGTAGTATAATTAGGATGGACAGGGGAGAGACCCAGTACTTC. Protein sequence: CASSIIRMDRGETQYF.

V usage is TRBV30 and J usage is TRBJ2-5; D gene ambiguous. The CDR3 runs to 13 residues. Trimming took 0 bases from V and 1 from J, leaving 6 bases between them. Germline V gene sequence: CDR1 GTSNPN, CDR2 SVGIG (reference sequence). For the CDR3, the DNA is TGTGCCTGGAGTGTAAACGTCCAAGAGACCCAGTACTTC. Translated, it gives CAWSVNVQETQYF. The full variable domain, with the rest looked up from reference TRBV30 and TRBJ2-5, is SQTIHQWPATLVQPVGSPLSLECTVEGTSNPNLYWYRQAAGRGLQLLFYSVGIGQISSEVPQNLSASRPQDRQFILSSKKLLLSDSGFYLCAWSVNVQETQYFGPGTRLLVL.

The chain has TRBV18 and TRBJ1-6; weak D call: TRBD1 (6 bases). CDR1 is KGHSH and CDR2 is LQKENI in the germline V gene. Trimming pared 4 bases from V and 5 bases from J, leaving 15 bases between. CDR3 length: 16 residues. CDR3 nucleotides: TGTGCCAGCTCACAGAACGGACAGCTCGATAATTCACCCCTCCACTTT. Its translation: CASSQNGQLDNSPLHF.

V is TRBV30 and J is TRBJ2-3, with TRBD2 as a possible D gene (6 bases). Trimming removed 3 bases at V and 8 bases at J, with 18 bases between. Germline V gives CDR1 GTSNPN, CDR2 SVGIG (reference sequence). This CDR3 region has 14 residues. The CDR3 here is CAWRISGGPGTQYF. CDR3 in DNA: TGTGCCTGGAGAATTTCCGGAGGGCCTGGTACGCAGTATTTT.

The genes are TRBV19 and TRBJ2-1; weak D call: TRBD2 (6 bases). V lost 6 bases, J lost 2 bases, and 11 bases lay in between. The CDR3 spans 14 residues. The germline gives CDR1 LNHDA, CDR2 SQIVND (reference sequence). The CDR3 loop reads CASRASVTYNEQFF. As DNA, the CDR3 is TGTGCCAGTAGGGCTAGCGTAACCTACAATGAGCAGTTCTTC.

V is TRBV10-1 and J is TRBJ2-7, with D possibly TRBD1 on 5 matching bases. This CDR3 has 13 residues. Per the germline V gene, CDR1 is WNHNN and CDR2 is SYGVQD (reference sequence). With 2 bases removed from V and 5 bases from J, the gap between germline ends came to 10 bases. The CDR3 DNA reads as TGCGCCAGCAGTGAGAGTACCAGGGACGAGCAGTACTTC. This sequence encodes CASSESTRDEQYF.

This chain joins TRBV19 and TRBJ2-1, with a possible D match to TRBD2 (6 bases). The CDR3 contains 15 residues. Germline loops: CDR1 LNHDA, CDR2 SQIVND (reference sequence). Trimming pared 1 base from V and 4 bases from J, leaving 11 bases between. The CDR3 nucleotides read TGTGCCAGTAGTATAGCCTGGACTATGTACAATGAGCAGTTCTTC. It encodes CASSIAWTMYNEQFF.

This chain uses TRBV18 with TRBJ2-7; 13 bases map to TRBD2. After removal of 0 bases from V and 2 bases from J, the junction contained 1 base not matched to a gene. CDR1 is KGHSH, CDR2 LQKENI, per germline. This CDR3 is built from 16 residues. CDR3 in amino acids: CASSPPGLAGAYEQYF. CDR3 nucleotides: TGTGCCAGCTCACCACCTGGACTAGCGGGGGCCTACGAGCAGTACTTC.

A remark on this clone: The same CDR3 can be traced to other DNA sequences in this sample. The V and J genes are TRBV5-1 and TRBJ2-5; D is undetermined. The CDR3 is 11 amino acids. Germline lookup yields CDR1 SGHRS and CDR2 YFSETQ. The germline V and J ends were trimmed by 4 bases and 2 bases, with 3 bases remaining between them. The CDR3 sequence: CASSLQETQYF. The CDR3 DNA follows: TGCGCCAGCAGCCTTCAAGAGACCCAGTACTTC.

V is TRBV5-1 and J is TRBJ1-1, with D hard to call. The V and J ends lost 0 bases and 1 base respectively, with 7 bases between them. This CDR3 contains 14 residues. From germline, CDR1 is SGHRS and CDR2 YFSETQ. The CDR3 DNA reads TGCGCCAGCAGCTTGGGGCAGACGAACACTGAAGCTTTCTTT. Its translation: CASSLGQTNTEAFF. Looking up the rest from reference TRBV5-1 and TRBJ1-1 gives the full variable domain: KAGVTQTPRYLIKTRGQQVTLSCSPISGHRSVSWYQQTPGQGLQFLFEYFSETQRNKGNFPGRFSGRQFSNSRSEMNVSTLELGDSALYLCASSLGQTNTEAFFGQGTRLTVV.

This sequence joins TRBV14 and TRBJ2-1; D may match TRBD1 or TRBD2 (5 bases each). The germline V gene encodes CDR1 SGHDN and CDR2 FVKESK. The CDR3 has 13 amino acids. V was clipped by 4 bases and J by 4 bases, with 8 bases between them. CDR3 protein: CASSPGTYNEQFF. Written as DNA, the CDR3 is TGTGCCAGCAGCCCAGGGACGTACAATGAGCAGTTCTTC.

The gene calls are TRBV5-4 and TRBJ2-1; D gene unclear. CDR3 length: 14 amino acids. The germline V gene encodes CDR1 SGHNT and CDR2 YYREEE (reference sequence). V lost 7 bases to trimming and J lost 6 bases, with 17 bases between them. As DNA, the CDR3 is TGTGCCAGCGTTTCAGGTCTACCCGGCAATGAGCAGTTCTTC. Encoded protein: CASVSGLPGNEQFF.

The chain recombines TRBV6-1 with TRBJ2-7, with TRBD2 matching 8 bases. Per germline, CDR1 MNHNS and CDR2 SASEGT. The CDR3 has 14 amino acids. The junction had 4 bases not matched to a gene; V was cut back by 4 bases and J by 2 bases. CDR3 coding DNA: TGTGCCAGCAGTGCGGGGGGGGGACCCTACGAGCAGTACTTC. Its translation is CASSAGGGPYEQYF.